The next 28 T cell receptor beta chains were all read from a single sample in a study of T cell responses to AZD1222 COVID-19 vaccine. The repertoire was sequenced with immunoSEQ multiplex PCR; TCRdb's copy has only in-frame clones and lacks some. In the table there are around 130,000 clones, about 93% of which are singletons. Sequencing was performed on peripheral blood, taken on day 0 of AZD1222 vaccination. The source of these receptors is an adult in good health.

The chain carries TRBV2 and TRBJ2-5; D unresolved. This CDR3 is 10 amino acids long. Trimming stripped 4 bases from V and 5 bases from J, with 2 bases between. Germline-derived CDR1 and CDR2 are SNHLY and FYNNEI. The CDR3 DNA sequence: TGTGCCAGCAGTGTTGAGACCCAGTACTTC. Translating it yields CASSVETQYF.

CDR3 coding DNA: TGTGCCAGCAGCTTAGTGGTCCTAGAAAAACTGTTTTTT. Residues: CASSLVVLEKLFF. The chain is built from TRBV7-2 and TRBJ1-4; D remains unclear. The V end was cut by 1 base, the J end by 8 bases, with 8 bases between. Germline V lookup: CDR1 SGHTA, CDR2 FQGNSA. The CDR3 covers 13 residues.

This chain uses TRBV6-5 with TRBJ1-2; D uncertain. Germline V lookup: CDR1 MNHEY, CDR2 SVGAGI. The CDR3 length is 13 residues. The V and J ends lost 11 bases and 7 bases respectively, with 20 bases between them. This chain's CDR3 is CASKAPGSPGYTF. The CDR3 region has the DNA TGTGCCTCTAAAGCACCTGGATCTCCTGGCTACACCTTC.

This sequence joins TRBV19 and TRBJ2-1; possibly TRBD1 for D (6 bases). Germline CDR1 is LNHDA and CDR2 is SQIVND (reference sequence). This CDR3 is 17 amino acids long. V was clipped by 3 bases and J by 0 bases, with 15 bases between them. The CDR3, as DNA: TGTGCCAGTAGTATCTTACCGGGACAAAACTCCTACAATGAGCAGTTCTTC. The encoded protein is CASSILPGQNSYNEQFF.

The chain uses TRBV7-2 and TRBJ1-6, with D hard to call. The length of the CDR3 is 12 residues. Per the germline V gene, CDR1 is SGHTA and CDR2 is FQGNSA. V was cut by 3 bases and J by 14 bases, with 11 bases left in between. The CDR3 region has the DNA TGTGCCAGCAGCTTCCCGAGGTTAGCCCTCCACTTT. It codes for CASSFPRLALHF.

As concerns this clone: Distinct nucleotide sequences in the sample also encode this CDR3. This chain joins TRBV2 and TRBJ1-3; D is unclear. In germline, CDR1 is SNHLY, CDR2 FYNNEI. V was shortened by 1 base and J by 1 base, with 5 bases between the two germline ends. The CDR3 covers 14 residues. In DNA, the CDR3 is TGTGCCAGCAGTGAAGGGGGTTCTGGAAACACCATATATTTT. This translates into CASSEGGSGNTIYF.

The V call is TRBV12-3 or TRBV12-4, the J call TRBJ1-1, with 7 bases fitting TRBD1. Trimming removed 5 bases from V and 4 bases from J; junction bases left unmatched: 4. The CDR3 spans 13 residues. The CDR3 loop reads CASSPGGITEAFF. The CDR3 region has the DNA TGTGCCAGCAGTCCAGGGGGGATCACTGAAGCTTTCTTT.

The chain couples TRBV1 to TRBJ1-2. TRBV1 is classified as a pseudogene. CDR3 size: 14 residues. In nucleotides, the CDR3 is TGCACCAGCAGCGGGCCGGGTCGAAGGTATGGCTACACCTTC. Its translation is CTSSGPGRRYGYTF.

The genes are TRBV27 and TRBJ1-3; perhaps TRBD1 as D (6 bases). Trimming shortened V by 4 bases and J by 0 bases, and 13 bases separated the two germline ends. Germline CDR1 is MNHEY and CDR2 is SMNVEV (reference sequence). The CDR3 is 16 amino acids. In nucleotides, the CDR3 is TGTGCCAGCAGTTCAGGGGTCCAGAACTCTGGAAACACCATATATTTT. The encoded protein is CASSSGVQNSGNTIYF.

The chain recombines TRBV4-2 with TRBJ1-1, with a possible D match to TRBD1 (6 bases). Germline-derived CDR1 and CDR2 are LGHNA and YNFKEQ. The CDR3 contains 16 residues. V lost 0 bases and J lost 4, with 15 bases in between. CDR3 sequence reads: CASSQENLARGTEAFF. Written as DNA, the CDR3 is TGTGCCAGCAGCCAAGAAAATTTAGCCAGGGGCACTGAAGCTTTCTTT.

The chain joins TRBV30 to TRBJ2-4; the D gene is possibly TRBD2 (6 bases). The CDR3 runs 12 residues. Germline CDR1 reads GTSNPN; CDR2 reads SVGIG (reference sequence). V was clipped by 8 bases and J by 7 bases, with 15 bases between them. CDR3 nucleotides: TGTGCCGCGGGGAACTACAAGAACATTCAGTACTTC. Translating it yields CAAGNYKNIQYF.

The J gene is TRBJ1-1, the V gene TRBV10-1; D may be TRBD1 (5 bases). Trimming shortened V by 6 bases and J by 4 bases, and 12 bases separated the two germline ends. The CDR3 sequence is 13 residues long. Germline V gene sequence: CDR1 WNHNN, CDR2 SYGVQD (reference sequence). The chain's CDR3 is CASSEQGVTEAFF. The DNA of the CDR3 is TGCGCCAGCAGCGAACAAGGGGTCACTGAAGCTTTCTTT.

J is TRBJ2-2 and V is TRBV18; the D is unclear. Germline V gene data show CDR1 as KGHSH and CDR2 as LQKENI. The V end was cut by 2 bases, the J end by 0 bases, with 7 bases between. The CDR3 runs 15 residues. The CDR3 reads CASSPTETNTGELFF. The CDR3 DNA follows: TGTGCCAGCTCACCAACAGAAACGAACACCGGGGAGCTGTTTTTT.

This sequence joins TRBV9 and TRBJ2-3, with 8 bases aligning to TRBD2. Germline assignment: CDR1 SGDLS and CDR2 YYNGEE. This CDR3 is built from 16 residues. The junction had 8 bases not matched to a gene; V was cut back by 2 bases and J by 3 bases. CDR3: CASSVFGGAGTDTQYF. The CDR3 nucleotides read TGTGCCAGCAGCGTCTTCGGGGGGGCCGGAACAGATACGCAGTATTTT.

This clone was detected once. The gene calls are TRBV18 and TRBJ1-1, with D possibly TRBD1 on 6 matching bases. The germline gives CDR1 KGHSH, CDR2 LQKENI. Trimming shortened V by 3 bases and J by 1 base, and 12 bases separated the two germline ends. The CDR3 runs 15 residues. The CDR3 nucleotides read TGTGCCAGCTCACCTCGGGGACAACCGAACACTGAAGCTTTCTTT. This codes for CASSPRGQPNTEAFF.

J is TRBJ1-5 and V is TRBV4-1; D uncertain. Per germline, CDR1 MGHRA and CDR2 YSYEKL. V shed 1 base and J shed 0 bases, with 7 bases lying between them. This CDR3 region has 15 residues. For the CDR3, the DNA is TGCGCCAGCAGCCAAGGATGGGCTAGCAATCAGCCCCAGCATTTT. Encoded protein: CASSQGWASNQPQHF.

J is TRBJ2-7 and V is TRBV27, with TRBD2 as a possible D gene (6 bases). V was shortened by 4 bases and J by 3 bases, with 13 bases between the two germline ends. The germline gives CDR1 MNHEY, CDR2 SMNVEV (reference sequence). CDR3 size: 14 residues. CDR3 DNA sequence: TGTGCCAGCAGTTCGGACATGCGGGGCTACGAGCAGTACTTC. Amino acid sequence: CASSSDMRGYEQYF.

This clone was detected only once. This chain uses TRBV5-1 with TRBJ1-2; D may be TRBD1 (5 bases). V lost 0 bases and J 1 base, leaving 13 bases between the germline ends. Germline V CDR1 and CDR2: SGHRS, YFSETQ. This CDR3 is built from 16 residues. Here the CDR3 DNA reads TGCGCCAGCAGCTTGGGCGGGGCGGGAATTAACTATGGCTACACCTTC. Translated: CASSLGGAGINYGYTF.

The chain has TRBV5-1 and TRBJ2-7, with D hard to call. This CDR3 comprises 14 residues. V was cut by 0 bases and J by 2 bases, with 9 bases left in between. CDR1 and CDR2 from the germline V gene are SGHRS and YFSETQ. In DNA form, the CDR3 reads TGCGCCAGCAGCTTGGACAGCAGGACCTACGAGCAGTACTTC. This gives the protein CASSLDSRTYEQYF.

This chain links TRBV5-6 with TRBJ1-6; a possible D gene is TRBD1 (5 bases). The length of the CDR3 is 16 residues. With 0 bases removed from V and 9 bases from J, the gap between germline ends came to 16 bases. Germline CDR1 is SGHDT and CDR2 is YYEEEE. The CDR3 region is CASSLGPSGGGSPLHF. The CDR3 bases are TGTGCCAGCAGCTTGGGACCTTCCGGGGGGGGTTCACCCCTCCACTTT.

CDR3 loop: CASIPRTGYEQYF. In DNA, the CDR3 is TGTGCCAGCATCCCTAGGACAGGCTACGAGCAGTACTTC. The J gene is TRBJ2-7, the V gene TRBV28, with TRBD1 matching over 7 bases. This CDR3 spans 13 amino acids. Trimming took 7 bases from V and 3 from J; bases not matched to a gene: 6. Germline CDR1 MDHEN, CDR2 SYDVKM.

This rearrangement joins TRBV6-5 to TRBJ1-1; D not resolved. This CDR3 comprises 14 residues. Germline assignment: CDR1 MNHEY and CDR2 SVGAGI. V was clipped by 3 bases and J by 1 base, with 9 bases between them. CDR3 in amino acids: CASSYRYKNTEAFF. The CDR3 DNA reads as TGTGCCAGCAGTTATCGGTACAAGAACACTGAAGCTTTCTTT.

This CDR3 is CASSPNAGGSYNEQFF. In DNA, the CDR3 is TGTGCCAGCTCACCCAACGCTGGGGGCTCCTACAATGAGCAGTTCTTC. The chain combines TRBV18 with TRBJ2-1; D may correspond to TRBD1 or TRBD2 (5 bases each). Germline V gene sequence: CDR1 KGHSH, CDR2 LQKENI. Trimming removed 3 bases from V and 0 bases from J, with 12 bases in between. CDR3 length: 16 residues.

The rearrangement uses TRBV7-2 and TRBJ1-2; D not certain. With 3 bases removed from V and 0 bases from J, the gap between germline ends came to 11 bases. The CDR3 extends over 15 amino acids. Germline CDR1 and CDR2: SGHTA and FQGNSA. The CDR3 DNA sequence: TGTGCCAGCAGCTTTTGGTCCGGGCCTAACTATGGCTACACCTTC. As protein: CASSFWSGPNYGYTF.

V usage is TRBV6-2 or TRBV6-3 and J usage is TRBJ1-1, with TRBD1 matching 8 bases. The length of the CDR3 is 16 residues. After removal of 2 bases from V and 4 bases from J, the junction contained 9 bases not matched to a gene. CDR1 and CDR2 (germline): MNHEY, SVGEGT. CDR3 protein: CASSYPQGALGTEAFF. CDR3 DNA sequence: TGTGCCAGCAGTTACCCCCAGGGGGCGTTGGGCACTGAAGCTTTCTTT.

In its sample, this clone was seen a few times. In DNA form, the CDR3 reads TGTGCCATCAGTGAGTCCCTGCTACGAAACTCCTACGAGCAGTACTTC. It is translated as CAISESLLRNSYEQYF. This sequence joins TRBV10-3 and TRBJ2-7; no firm D call. Trimming stripped 0 bases from V and 0 bases from J, with 12 bases between. Germline CDR1 reads ENHRY; CDR2 reads SYGVKD. The length of the CDR3 is 16 residues.

The chain uses TRBV6-5 and TRBJ2-5; either TRBD1 or TRBD2 may supply D (5 bases each). This CDR3 region has 16 residues. The germline CDR1 and CDR2 sequences are MNHEY and SVGAGI. V lost 4 bases, J lost 4 bases, and 19 bases lay in between. The CDR3 loop reads CASSSPWDGAGETQYF. The CDR3 DNA reads TGTGCCAGCAGTTCCCCTTGGGACGGAGCAGGAGAGACCCAGTACTTC.

The rearrangement joins TRBV10-3 to TRBJ2-7; 7 bases are a match to TRBD1. This CDR3 contains 14 residues. Germline loops: CDR1 ENHRY, CDR2 SYGVKD. The J segment lost 7 bases and the V segment lost 6 bases, leaving 12 bases of the junction unmatched. This CDR3 is CAISGYRGDREQYF. CDR3 in DNA: TGTGCCATCAGCGGGTACAGGGGTGATAGGGAGCAGTACTTC.